These T cell receptor beta chains were read from a single sample in a study of PD-L1 blockade in urothelial cancer. TCRdb keeps only in-frame clones here, not all; method: immunoSEQ multiplex PCR. The sample shows about 90,000 clones, over 65% of them seen only once. The sample was PBMCs, taken around atezolizumab (anti-PD-L1) treatment. The receptors come from a man between 65 and 80 years old with urothelial cancer. CDR3s leave out the opening cysteine and the closing phenylalanine or tryptophan. The order of the fields is D gene, V gene, CDR3 protein. A D gene is named only where the DNA matches it firmly.

. | TRBV7-2 | ASSRGQPNYEQY
TRBD2 | TRBV7-8 | ASSLTGSGRRETQY
TRBD2 | TRBV11-3 | ASSPSGRARYEQY
TRBD2 | TRBV5-1 | ASSRSGDFYEQY
TRBD1 | TRBV7-6 | ASSFGTGGITGELF
. | TRBV5-5 | ASSLAGGGQETQY
. | TRBV7-2 | ASSPQGSSGNTIY
. | TRBV10-3 | AIRAVQGNTGELF
TRBD2 | TRBV5-4 | ASSRGSGVQETQY
. | TRBV7-2 | ASSALRGYNEQF
TRBD2 | TRBV2 | ASSESSGQETQY
TRBD1 | TRBV11-1 | ASSERTGWTGELF
. | TRBV10-3 | AISEERGAGIYNEQF
. | TRBV7-2 | ASSLLQVSYEQY
. | TRBV7-2 | ASSLVLSEQY
. | TRBV21-1 | ASSKGGQGIGDEQF
TRBD1 | TRBV12-5 | ASGLGTGLLEDTEAF
. | TRBV7-8 | ASSLVSGYGETQY
TRBD1 | TRBV19 | ASSTPRTGVTSNQPQH
. | TRBV5-1 | ASSLARQDNEQF
TRBD2 | TRBV10-2 | ASRAGTSGDNEQF
TRBD2 | TRBV7-2 | ASSATLAADYEQY
TRBD2 | TRBV7-2 | ASSSLGLVGETQY
TRBD1 | TRBV2 | ASSPDRAVTEAF
TRBD2 | TRBV9 | ASSVGAGLSYNEQF
TRBD1 | TRBV10-3 | AISPTGVKTEAF
TRBD1 | TRBV6-6 | ASSYQGQGDYGYT
. | TRBV7-8 | ASSWDYNQPQH
. | TRBV18 | ASSPGGGFYGYT
. | TRBV30 | AWSFPTFRDNEYNEQF
TRBD2 | TRBV11-3 | ASSLVPSSGQETQY
TRBD2 | TRBV13 | ASSPERGGGNEQY
TRBD1 | TRBV9 | ASSPRTGSYNEQF
. | TRBV4-3 | ASSPGADTQY
TRBD2 | TRBV6-5 | ASSYSRGREVDEQF
. | TRBV7-3 | ASSSEGSYNEQF
. | TRBV7-2 | ASSSTSTDTQY
TRBD2 | TRBV9 | ASSVGNGGGDTQY
TRBD1 | TRBV6-5 | ASSNLPGQGSYGYT
. | TRBV4-1 | ASSQDGPGNQY
. | TRBV7-2 | ASSVDSSGAEAF